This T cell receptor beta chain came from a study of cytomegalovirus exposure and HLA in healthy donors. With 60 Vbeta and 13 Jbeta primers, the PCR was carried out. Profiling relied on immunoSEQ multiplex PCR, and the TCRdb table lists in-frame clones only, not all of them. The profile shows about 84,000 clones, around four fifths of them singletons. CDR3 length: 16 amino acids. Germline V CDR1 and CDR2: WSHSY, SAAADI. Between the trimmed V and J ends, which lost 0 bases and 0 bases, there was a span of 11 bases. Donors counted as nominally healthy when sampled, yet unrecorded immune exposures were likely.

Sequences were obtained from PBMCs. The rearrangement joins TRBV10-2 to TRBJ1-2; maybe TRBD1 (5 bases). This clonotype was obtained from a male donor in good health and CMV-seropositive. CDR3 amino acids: CASSESLQGANYGYTF. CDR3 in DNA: TGCGCCAGCAGTGAGTCCTTGCAGGGTGCTAACTATGGCTACACCTTC.